A single sample is the source of the 21 T cell receptor beta chains below, sequenced in a study of cytomegalovirus exposure and HLA in healthy donors (dated by TCRdb to the late 2010s). The library was built by means of the immunoSEQ multiplex PCR assay. A mixture of 60 forward primers for TCR Vbeta segments and 13 reverse primers for TCR Jbeta segments was used in the multiplex PCR. This immuneACCESS table, as held by TCRdb, lists in-frame sequences with V and J called but not all clones. Of the missing ones, under half trace to an unresolved V gene in checked studies; the others have no known cause. The sample table holds 250,000 to 350,000 clones, of which 86% were seen once. Of the sample, around 3.7% falls within the top ten clones. Source material: PBMCs. These receptors were obtained from a man aged 35 to 55 in good health and CMV-seropositive.

The V call is TRBV4-1, the J call TRBJ1-4; D gene ambiguous. There are 14 residues in the CDR3. Germline V CDR1 and CDR2: MGHRA, YSYEKL. V gave up 1 base and J gave up 4 bases, with 7 bases separating them. CDR3 amino acids: CASSQAPFNEKLFF. Written as DNA, the CDR3 is TGCGCCAGCAGCCAAGCCCCTTTTAATGAAAAACTGTTTTTT.

This clone was recorded a few times. The V and J genes are TRBV4-1 and TRBJ2-1, with 9 bases identical to TRBD2. J gave up 5 bases and V 3 bases, and 14 bases lay outside the gene matches. The germline V gene has CDR1 MGHRA and CDR2 YSYEKL. The length of the CDR3 is 18 residues. The chain's CDR3 is CASSQARMRGGVDNEQFF. As DNA, the CDR3 is TGCGCCAGCAGCCAGGCGCGTATGCGGGGGGGGGTAGACAATGAGCAGTTCTTC.

The rearrangement links TRBV28 to TRBJ1-5; unclear D gene. This CDR3 is built from 17 residues. The V end lost 2 bases, the J end lost 3 bases, and 17 bases lay between the germline ends. Germline CDR1 and CDR2: MDHEN and SYDVKM. The CDR3 coding sequence is TGTGCCAGCAGTTTAAACGGGATCGAGGGTGACAATCAGCCCCAGCATTTT. It translates to CASSLNGIEGDNQPQHF.

The chain combines TRBV4-1 with TRBJ2-7; a possible D gene is TRBD1 (5 bases). This CDR3 contains 16 residues. Between the trimmed V and J ends, which lost 0 bases and 3 bases, there was a span of 15 bases. Germline CDR1 and CDR2: MGHRA and YSYEKL. CDR3 coding DNA: TGCGCCAGCAGCCAAGATTCAATGGCAGGGATCTACGAGCAGTACTTC. It yields the protein CASSQDSMAGIYEQYF.

The chain links TRBV11-2 to TRBJ2-7; D unresolved. This CDR3 comprises 17 residues. With 0 bases removed from V and 7 bases from J, the gap between germline ends came to 22 bases. Germline V gives CDR1 SGHAT, CDR2 FQNNGV. The CDR3 DNA follows: TGTGCCAGCAGCTTAGATATGCGAGGCAGCTCCGGAGTTGAGCAGTACTTC. Amino acid sequence: CASSLDMRGSSGVEQYF. Complete variable domain (other parts from reference TRBV11-2 and TRBJ2-7): EAGVAQSPRYKIIEKRQSVAFWCNPISGHATLYWYQQILGQGPKLLIQFQNNGVVDDSQLPKDRFSAERLKGVDSTLKIQPAKLEDSAVYLCASSLDMRGSSGVEQYFGPGTRLTVT.

This clone was observed a handful of times. V and J are TRBV7-3 and TRBJ2-6, with 8 bases lining up with TRBD2. The CDR3 sequence is 13 residues long. The germline CDR1 and CDR2 sequences are SGHTA and FQGTGA. Unmatched junction bases numbered 1, after V lost 8 bases and J lost 4 bases. The CDR3: CASRGGGANVLTF. DNA of the CDR3: TGTGCCAGCCGGGGGGGAGGGGCCAACGTCCTGACTTTC. Full variable domain (outside the CDR3, taken from reference TRBV7-3 and TRBJ2-6): GAGVSQTPSNKVTEKGKYVELRCDPISGHTALYWYRQSLGQGPEFLIYFQGTGAADDSGLPNDRFFAVRPEGSVSTLKIQRTERGDSAVYLCASRGGGANVLTFGAGSRLTVL.

The chain employs TRBV4-1 and TRBJ2-7, with 8 bases that match TRBD1. With 3 bases clipped from V and 6 bases from J, the junction kept 10 bases outside the gene matches. The V gene's germline CDR1 is MGHRA and CDR2 YSYEKL. This CDR3 has 15 residues. Here the CDR3 reads CASSQVRDRLPEQYF. The CDR3 DNA follows: TGCGCCAGCAGCCAGGTTCGGGACAGGCTCCCCGAGCAGTACTTC.

J is TRBJ2-7 and V is TRBV4-1; D is possibly TRBD2 (6 bases). Trimming pared 1 base from V and 4 bases from J, leaving 11 bases between. The CDR3 loop spans 14 amino acids. Germline assignment: CDR1 MGHRA and CDR2 YSYEKL. CDR3 in DNA: TGCGCCAGCAGCCAAGTCCCGGGAGAGTACGAGCAGTACTTC. Encoded protein: CASSQVPGEYEQYF.

V is TRBV5-1 and J is TRBJ2-5; TRBD2 matches 13 bases. CDR3 length: 15 amino acids. CDR1 is SGHRS and CDR2 is YFSETQ in the germline V gene. V was clipped by 5 bases and J by 2 bases; unmatched bases: 3. For the CDR3, the DNA is TGCGCCAGCAGGCAGGGACTAGCGGGACAAGAGACCCAGTACTTC. This translates into CASRQGLAGQETQYF.

The V call is TRBV19, the J call TRBJ1-5; the D gene is possibly TRBD1 (6 bases). CDR1 is LNHDA and CDR2 is SQIVND in the germline V gene (reference sequence). The CDR3 loop spans 13 amino acids. The V gene lost 3 bases and the J gene lost 10 bases, with 13 bases spanning the gap. In DNA, the CDR3 is TGTGCCAGTAGTATCCGGGACATCGGTCCCCAGCATTTT. Protein sequence: CASSIRDIGPQHF. Full variable domain (remainder filled in from reference TRBV19 and TRBJ1-5): DGGITQSPKYLFRKEGQNVTLSCEQNLNHDAMYWYRQDPGQGLRLIYYSQIVNDFQKGDIAEGYSVSREKKESFPLTVTSAQKNPTAFYLCASSIRDIGPQHFGDGTRLSIL.

The chain couples TRBV30 to TRBJ1-2; D not certain. The CDR3 runs to 12 residues. Germline loops: CDR1 GTSNPN, CDR2 SVGIG (reference sequence). The V gene lost 2 bases and the J gene lost 4 bases, with 8 bases spanning the gap. CDR3 loop: CAWSQALYGYTF. CDR3 nucleotides: TGTGCCTGGAGTCAGGCCCTCTATGGCTACACCTTC.

This clone was counted once. V gene TRBV27 combines with J gene TRBJ2-1; 9 bases are a match to TRBD1. Germline CDR1 and CDR2: MNHEY and SMNVEV (reference sequence). The J segment lost 1 base and the V segment lost 4 bases, leaving 14 bases of the junction unmatched. The CDR3 is made up of 19 amino acids. The CDR3 sequence is CASSSPGRTGVRSYNEQFF. CDR3 coding DNA: TGTGCCAGCAGTTCACCGGGACGGACAGGGGTTAGGTCCTACAATGAGCAGTTCTTC.

A word on this clone: The junction does not match germline at one end; this may be a read error. The chain links TRBV7-9 to TRBJ2-5; 15 nucleotides align to TRBD2. CDR1 and CDR2 (germline): SEHNR, FQNEAQ (reference sequence). The CDR3 sequence is 16 residues long. The CDR3 region has the DNA TGTTCCAGCAGCAGCGGACTAGCGGGAGGGTTAGAGACCCAGTACTTC. Translated: CSSSSGLAGGLETQYF.

The chain has TRBV11-3 and TRBJ2-1, with 7 bases matching TRBD2. V lost 3 bases, J lost 7 bases, and 6 bases stayed unmatched. The CDR3 length is 14 residues. CDR1 is SGHNT, CDR2 YENEEA, per germline. CDR3 protein: CASSFEGGSNEQFF. CDR3 bases: TGTGCCAGCAGCTTTGAGGGAGGGTCGAATGAGCAGTTCTTC.

The sample holds a few counts of this clone. This chain uses TRBV5-6 with TRBJ1-5; tentative D call: TRBD1 (6 bases). Germline lookup yields CDR1 SGHDT and CDR2 YYEEEE. V was shortened by 2 bases and J by 11 bases, with 20 bases between the two germline ends. CDR3 size: 15 residues. The CDR3 DNA follows: TGTGCCAGCAGCTTAAGGGGGGGAAGACATACAGCCCAGCATTTT. Protein product: CASSLRGGRHTAQHF.

This chain joins TRBV30 and TRBJ2-2; TRBD2 matches at 15 bases. The CDR3 has 18 amino acids. With 3 bases clipped from V and 3 bases from J, the junction kept 8 bases outside the gene matches. From germline, CDR1 is GTSNPN and CDR2 SVGIG (reference sequence). The CDR3 nucleotides read TGTGCCTGGAGGGGAAGGACTAGCGGGAGGGCCTACACCGGGGAGCTGTTTTTT. Protein sequence: CAWRGRTSGRAYTGELFF.

About this clone: At one boundary the junction diverges from the germline segment, which might be a read error. V usage is TRBV7-7 and J usage is TRBJ2-1; TRBD2 agrees at 11 bases. Germline assignment: CDR1 SSHAT and CDR2 FNYEAQ (reference sequence). CDR3 length: 15 amino acids. The CDR3 DNA reads as TGTGCTAGCAGCTTAGGACTAGCGGGTTACAATGAGCAGTTCTTC. Encoded protein: CASSLGLAGYNEQFF.

There are a few counts of this clone. One junction end disagrees with the germline gene, perhaps due to a read error. This chain uses TRBV7-7 with TRBJ2-1, with D uncertain. There are 15 residues in the CDR3. CDR1 is SSHAT, CDR2 FNYEAQ, per germline (reference sequence). CDR3 DNA sequence: TGTGCTAGCAGCTTAGGATCTAACTCCTACAATGAGCAGTTCTTC. It encodes CASSLGSNSYNEQFF.

This chain links TRBV5-1 with TRBJ2-3; tentatively, D is TRBD1 (5 bases). The germline V gene encodes CDR1 SGHRS and CDR2 YFSETQ. V was pared by 1 base and J by 4 bases, with 10 bases between. CDR3 length equals 14 residues. As DNA, the CDR3 is TGCGCCAGCAGCTTGAGATGGGGCGCAGATACGCAGTATTTT. As protein: CASSLRWGADTQYF.

The chain carries TRBV7-9 and TRBJ1-2; D unresolved. Trimming pared 1 base from V and 5 bases from J, leaving 5 bases between. Germline assignment: CDR1 SEHNR and CDR2 FQNEAQ (reference sequence). The CDR3 length is 12 residues. The CDR3 nucleotides are TGTGCCAGCAGCTTAGATATGTATGGCTACACCTTC. Translating it yields CASSLDMYGYTF.

V usage is TRBV18 and J usage is TRBJ1-4, with D perhaps matching TRBD1 (6 bases). The V end lost 3 bases, the J end lost 6 bases, and 17 bases lay between the germline ends. This CDR3 contains 16 residues. Germline V lookup: CDR1 KGHSH, CDR2 LQKENI. CDR3 DNA: TGTGCCAGCTCACCGGCCAGGGGCCAACTTTATGAAAAACTGTTTTTT. Residues: CASSPARGQLYEKLFF.